The entry below gives a single T cell receptor (beta chain) sequence along with its context. Antigen specificity is unknown. Treatment described: over 15 received Ad26.COV2.S at low or high dose, single or two shots; roughly 5 received placebo; per-sample allocation not given. The samples date from day 63 after the first vaccine or placebo injection. Expressing Wuhan-strain SARS-CoV-2 spike, an Ad26 vector served as the vaccine. Method: immunoSEQ multiplex PCR; TCRdb's copy keeps in-frame clones and lacks some. The sample has a few hundred thousand clones; roughly 85% are singletons. The sample belongs to a study of Ad26.COV2.S vaccination and SARS-CoV-2 variants. Turning to the study itself: Trial arm assignment for the donor was COV1001 Ad26.COV2.S. The vaccine Ad26.COV2.S was put into the muscle once, or twice with 56 days between.

General study findings and limits: There was a possibility that the TCR breadth and depth analyses underestimated total T cell responses.

The TCR comes from a person between 18 and 65 years old who received the Ad26.COV2.S COVID-19 vaccine or a placebo. The sequenced sample was peripheral blood, obtained in a trial of Ad26.COV2.S vaccine versus placebo.

The CDR3 is CASSLEGTGQNIQYF. Written as DNA, the CDR3 is TGTGCCAGCAGCTTAGAGGGGACAGGGCAAAACATTCAGTACTTC. The chain couples TRBV11-2 to TRBJ2-4; 9 bases are a match to TRBD1. CDR1 SGHAT and CDR2 FQNNGV come from the germline V gene. With 0 bases clipped from V and 5 bases from J, the junction kept 2 bases outside the gene matches. There are 15 residues in the CDR3.